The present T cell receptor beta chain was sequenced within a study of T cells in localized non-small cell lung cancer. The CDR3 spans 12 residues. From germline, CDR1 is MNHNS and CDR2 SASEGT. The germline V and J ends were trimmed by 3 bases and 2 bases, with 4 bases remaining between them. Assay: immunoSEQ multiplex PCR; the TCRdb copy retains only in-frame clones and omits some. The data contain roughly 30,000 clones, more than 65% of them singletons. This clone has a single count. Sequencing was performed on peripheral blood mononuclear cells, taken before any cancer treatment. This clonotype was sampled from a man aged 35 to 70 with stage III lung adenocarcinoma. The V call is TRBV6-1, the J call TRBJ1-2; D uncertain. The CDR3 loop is CASSDRNYGYTF. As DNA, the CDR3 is TGTGCCAGCAGTGACCGAAACTATGGCTACACCTTC.